Below, one TCR beta chain is given with its context. The entry originates in a study of shared clonotypes between healthy human individuals. CD8 cells regarded as naive lacked CD45RO, were positively chosen for CCR7, and omitted terminally differentiated effector memory CD45RA+ cells. Germline assignment: CDR1 LNHDA and CDR2 SQIVND (reference sequence). The CDR3 runs to 14 residues. V was pared by 6 bases and J by 0 bases, with 5 bases of the junction left unmatched. Using immunoSEQ multiplex PCR, the repertoire was profiled, and TCRdb retains in-frame clones only, with some absent. Of around 700,000 clones listed, about 91% are singletons.

The chain employs TRBV19 and TRBJ2-7, with 7 bases aligning to TRBD2. This TCR came from a man aged 25-45 years in good health. Sequencing input: naive CD8+ T cells sorted from blood. CDR3 sequence reads: CASRTGGSSYEQYF. The CDR3 nucleotides read TGTGCCAGTAGGACGGGCGGGAGCTCCTACGAGCAGTACTTC.